Listed below are T cell receptor beta chains from one sample, sequenced in a study of blood T cells in healthy people across ages. TCRdb recomputed calls from the 5' RACE reads with MiXCR, one row per CDR3 protein. The sample has about a million distinct CDR3 sequences, approximately 38% seen once. Sequencing used blood. The receptors originated from a man younger than 35 in good health. Each CDR3 is given without its conserved first and last residue.

>TRBJ1-5|TRBV29-1
SGAQLNQPQH
>TRBJ2-2|TRBV7-2
ASSVGWAGELF
>TRBJ1-5|TRBV4-1
ASSQDPGTASNQPQH
>TRBJ2-1|TRBV20-1
SALNPGGLQSYNEQF
>TRBJ1-1|TRBV5-1
ASSPSDATEAF
>TRBJ1-1|TRBV12-3/TRBV12-4
ASSLGRGEAF
>TRBJ1-1|TRBV6-1
ASSEGPWTEAF
>TRBJ2-3|TRBV6-4
ASSAMTTTDTQY
>TRBJ2-2|TRBV29-1
SVTGLAVGRTGELF
>TRBJ2-5|TRBV6-2/TRBV6-3
ASGRRGYQETQY
>TRBJ2-1|TRBV7-9
ASNGQGANVYYYNEQF
>TRBJ2-1|TRBV5-1
ASSLVRDRVYNEQF
>TRBJ2-1|TRBV28
ASSNIAGSSYNEQF
>TRBJ2-1|TRBV29-1
SVGAGTGSYNEQF
>TRBJ2-1|TRBV27
ASSRSINRGIDNEQF
>TRBJ2-1|TRBV7-2
ASSLRRGLDEQF
>TRBJ1-5|TRBV12-3/TRBV12-4
ASSLVSYNQPQH
>TRBJ1-1|TRBV6-6
ASSQSARPEAF
>TRBJ2-1|TRBV20-1
SARRLGLAAYNEQF
>TRBJ1-5|TRBV20-1
SASTGVNQPQH
>TRBJ2-2|TRBV9
ASSVEAGVNTGELF
>TRBJ1-2|TRBV27
ASSNRGTLGYGYT
>TRBJ2-3|TRBV6-1
ASSTGTGYGGSDTQY
>TRBJ2-3|TRBV7-2
ASREGLAGTDTQY
>TRBJ2-5|TRBV20-1
SARDPQTGFQETQY
>TRBJ2-3|TRBV9
ASSVGGGPSTDTQY
>TRBJ2-7|TRBV2
ASTGRTYEQY
>TRBJ2-1|TRBV6-2/TRBV6-3
ASSYGTGSEQF